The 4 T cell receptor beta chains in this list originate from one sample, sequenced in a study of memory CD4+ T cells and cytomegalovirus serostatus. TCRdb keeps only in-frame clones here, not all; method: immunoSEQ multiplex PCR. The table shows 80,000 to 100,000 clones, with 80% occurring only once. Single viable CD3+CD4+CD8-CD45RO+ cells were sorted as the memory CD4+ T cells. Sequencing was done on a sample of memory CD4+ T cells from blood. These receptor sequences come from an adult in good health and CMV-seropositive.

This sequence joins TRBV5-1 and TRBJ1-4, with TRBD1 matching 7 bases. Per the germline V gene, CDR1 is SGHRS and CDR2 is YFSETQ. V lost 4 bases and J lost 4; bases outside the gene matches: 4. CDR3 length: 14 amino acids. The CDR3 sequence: CASSVGQLNEKLFF. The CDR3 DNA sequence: TGCGCCAGCAGCGTGGGACAGCTTAATGAAAAACTGTTTTTT.

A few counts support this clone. CDR3 DNA sequence: TGCAGCGTTGAATCGTTGGGCGCAGCGGATGAGCAGTTCTTC. It is translated as CSVESLGAADEQFF. The V and J genes are TRBV29-1 and TRBJ2-1; D is perhaps TRBD2 (5 bases). The CDR3 consists of 14 residues. The V gene lost 2 bases and the J gene lost 8 bases, with 16 bases spanning the gap. Germline CDR1 reads SQVTM; CDR2 reads ANQGSEA.

The CDR3 reads CASSFGRETQYF. The DNA of the CDR3 is TGTGCCAGCAGCTTCGGTCGGGAGACCCAGTACTTC. The chain joins TRBV7-9 to TRBJ2-5; D is uncertain. The CDR3 has 12 amino acids. V lost 3 bases and J lost 5, with 7 bases in between. Germline assignment: CDR1 SEHNR and CDR2 FQNEAQ (reference sequence).

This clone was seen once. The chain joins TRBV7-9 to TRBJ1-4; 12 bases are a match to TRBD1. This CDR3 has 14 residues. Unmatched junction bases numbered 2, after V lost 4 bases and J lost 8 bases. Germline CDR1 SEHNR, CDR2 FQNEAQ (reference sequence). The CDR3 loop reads CASSSGQGAEKLFF. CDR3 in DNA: TGTGCCAGCAGCTCGGGACAGGGGGCGGAAAAACTGTTTTTT.